Listed below are T cell receptor beta chains from one sample, sequenced in a study of PD-L1 blockade in urothelial cancer. Sequencing was performed with immunoSEQ multiplex PCR; in TCRdb, only in-frame clones are kept and a portion is missing. The table records roughly 90,000 clones, approximately 90% of them present only once. Sequences were derived from PBMCs, sampled around atezolizumab (anti-PD-L1) treatment. Every receptor here comes from a man aged 55 to 70 with urothelial cancer. Both conserved end residues are part of each CDR3.

>TRBV15
CATSRVGGGAKEQFF
>TRBV9
CASSVGTGGNTIYF
>TRBV7-2
CASSYDRVSGYTF
>TRBV6-6
CASSFLQGSETQYF
>TRBV28
CASTPGSPSNQPQHF
>TRBV2
CASSKEGATDTEAFF
>TRBV6-1
CASSEEAVNYGYTF
>TRBV30
CAWSPIPKSYEQYF
>TRBV4-2
CASSQSGSPDTQYF
>TRBV14
CASSQVTGAEAFF
>TRBV7-9
CASTPSGGSGNTIYF
>TRBV29-1
CSVSGGPNEQFF
>TRBV9
CASSSSLGPDTQYF
>TRBV4-2
CASSRQGQVSSGANVLTF
>TRBV7-8
CASSPGLSGNTIYF
>TRBV29-1
CSVVRQTGTGDTGELFF
>TRBV18
CASSQSSTDTQYF
>TRBV29-1
CSVARDMNTEAFF
>TRBV29-1
CSPYIFAGGVSSYNEQFF
>TRBV5-1
CASSSGLVNTGELFF
>TRBV15
CATSRETSGSGEQFF